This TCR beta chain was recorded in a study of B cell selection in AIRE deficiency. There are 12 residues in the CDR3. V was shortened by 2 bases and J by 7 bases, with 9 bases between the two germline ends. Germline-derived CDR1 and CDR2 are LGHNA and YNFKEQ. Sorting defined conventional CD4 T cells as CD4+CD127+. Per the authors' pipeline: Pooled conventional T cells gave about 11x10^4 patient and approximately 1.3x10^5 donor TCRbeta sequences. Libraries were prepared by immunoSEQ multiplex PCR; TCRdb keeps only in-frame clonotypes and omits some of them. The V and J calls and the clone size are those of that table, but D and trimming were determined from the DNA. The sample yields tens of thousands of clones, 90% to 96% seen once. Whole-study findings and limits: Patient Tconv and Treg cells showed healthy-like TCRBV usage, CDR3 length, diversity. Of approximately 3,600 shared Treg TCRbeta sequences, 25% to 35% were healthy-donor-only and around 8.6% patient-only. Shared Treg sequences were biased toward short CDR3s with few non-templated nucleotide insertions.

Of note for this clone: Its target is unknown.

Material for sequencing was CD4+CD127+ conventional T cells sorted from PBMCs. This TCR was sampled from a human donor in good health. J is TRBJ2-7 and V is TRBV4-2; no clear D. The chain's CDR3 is CASSQLPQEQYF. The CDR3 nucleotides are TGTGCCAGCAGCCAACTGCCCCAGGAGCAGTACTTC.